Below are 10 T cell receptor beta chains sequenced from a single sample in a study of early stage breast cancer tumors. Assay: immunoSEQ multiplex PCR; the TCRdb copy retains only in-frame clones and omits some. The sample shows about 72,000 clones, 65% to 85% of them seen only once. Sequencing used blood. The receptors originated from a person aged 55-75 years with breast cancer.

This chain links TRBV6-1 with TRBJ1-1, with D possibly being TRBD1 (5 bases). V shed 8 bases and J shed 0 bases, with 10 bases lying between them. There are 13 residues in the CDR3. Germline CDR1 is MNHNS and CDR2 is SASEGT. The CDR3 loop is CASLWGLNTEAFF. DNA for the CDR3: TGTGCCAGCCTTTGGGGGTTGAACACTGAAGCTTTCTTT.

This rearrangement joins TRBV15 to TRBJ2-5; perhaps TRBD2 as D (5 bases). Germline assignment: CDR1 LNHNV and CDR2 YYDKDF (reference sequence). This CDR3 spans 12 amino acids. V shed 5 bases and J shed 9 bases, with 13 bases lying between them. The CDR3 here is CATSGVEAAQYF. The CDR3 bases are TGTGCCACCAGCGGCGTGGAGGCGGCCCAGTACTTC.

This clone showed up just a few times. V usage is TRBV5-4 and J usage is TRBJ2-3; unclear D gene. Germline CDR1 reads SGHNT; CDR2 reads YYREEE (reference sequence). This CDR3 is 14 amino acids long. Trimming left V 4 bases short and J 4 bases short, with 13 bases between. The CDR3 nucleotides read TGTGCCAGCAGCCCTGAAGGGTGGCCAGATACGCAGTATTTT. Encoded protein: CASSPEGWPDTQYF. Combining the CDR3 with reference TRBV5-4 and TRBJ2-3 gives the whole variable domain ETGVTQSPTHLIKTRGQQVTLRCSSQSGHNTVSWYQQALGQGPQFIFQYYREEENGRGNFPPRFSGLQFPNYSSELNVNALELDDSALYLCASSPEGWPDTQYFGPGTRLTVL.

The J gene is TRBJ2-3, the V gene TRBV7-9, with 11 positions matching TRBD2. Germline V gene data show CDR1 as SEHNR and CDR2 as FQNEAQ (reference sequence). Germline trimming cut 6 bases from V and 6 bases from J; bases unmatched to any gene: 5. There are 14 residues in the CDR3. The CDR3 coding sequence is TGTGCCAGCAGTTTTCCTAGCGGGAGGGATACGCAGTATTTT. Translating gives CASSFPSGRDTQYF.

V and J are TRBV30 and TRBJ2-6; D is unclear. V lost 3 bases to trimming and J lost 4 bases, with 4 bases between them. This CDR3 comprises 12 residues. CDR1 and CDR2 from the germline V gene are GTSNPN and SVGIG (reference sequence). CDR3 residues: CAWRSGANVLTF. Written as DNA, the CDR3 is TGTGCCTGGAGGTCCGGGGCCAACGTCCTGACTTTC.

CDR3 sequence: CAWSDTPGRVTEAFF. Here the CDR3 DNA reads TGTGCCTGGAGTGATACCCCGGGCAGGGTTACTGAAGCTTTCTTT. The rearrangement joins TRBV30 to TRBJ1-1; TRBD1 is a possible D gene (5 bases). The CDR3 contains 15 residues. Germline V gene lookup returns CDR1 GTSNPN and CDR2 SVGIG (reference sequence). The ends were cut back, 1 base at V and 5 bases at J, with 17 bases in the middle.

CDR3 sequence (DNA): TGTGCCAGCAGTGGGGACTTTAGCTCCTACGAGCAGTACTTC. Translating gives CASSGDFSSYEQYF. This rearrangement joins TRBV6-1 to TRBJ2-7, with D possibly being TRBD2 (6 bases). The length of the CDR3 is 14 residues. Trimming removed 4 bases from V and 0 bases from J, with 10 bases in between. Per germline, CDR1 MNHNS and CDR2 SASEGT.

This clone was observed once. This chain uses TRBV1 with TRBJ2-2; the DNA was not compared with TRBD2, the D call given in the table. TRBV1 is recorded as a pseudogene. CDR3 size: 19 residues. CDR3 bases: TGCACCAGCAGCCAAGATCTCGGGGTAGCGGGAAGGAACACCGGGGAGCTGTTTTTT. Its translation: CTSSQDLGVAGRNTGELFF.

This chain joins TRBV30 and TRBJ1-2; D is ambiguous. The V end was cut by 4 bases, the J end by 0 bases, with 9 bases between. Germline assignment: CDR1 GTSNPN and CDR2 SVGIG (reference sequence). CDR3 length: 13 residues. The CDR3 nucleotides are TGTGCCTGGAAAGTCAAAACTAACTATGGCTACACCTTC. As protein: CAWKVKTNYGYTF.

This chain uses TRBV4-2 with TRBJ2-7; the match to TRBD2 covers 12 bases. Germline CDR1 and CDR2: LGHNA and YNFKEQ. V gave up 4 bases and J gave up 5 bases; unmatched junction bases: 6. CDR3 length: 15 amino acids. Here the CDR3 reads CASSRTSGGFNEQYF. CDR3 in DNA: TGTGCCAGCAGCCGAACTAGCGGGGGGTTTAACGAGCAGTACTTC.